These 32 T cell receptor beta chains were sequenced from one sample in a study of blood T cell repertoires in COVID-19. Clones were read by immunoSEQ multiplex PCR, and TCRdb kept only the in-frame ones, dropping some. The table lists some 130,000 clones, about 76% of them singletons, with around 8% in the top ten. The material sequenced was peripheral blood. The source is a woman in her sixties with active or convalescent COVID-19.

This clone has just a few counts. This chain joins TRBV27 and TRBJ1-2, with D unclear. This CDR3 region has 12 residues. CDR1 MNHEY and CDR2 SMNVEV come from the germline V gene (reference sequence). V was cut by 2 bases and J by 7 bases, with 8 bases left in between. In nucleotides, the CDR3 is TGTGCCAGCAGTTTAGGAGGCGCTGGCTACACCTTC. Translated: CASSLGGAGYTF.

This chain connects TRBV6-2 or TRBV6-3 to TRBJ2-7, with 7 bases identical to TRBD1. The CDR3 runs 14 residues. J gave up 3 bases and V 5 bases, and 7 bases lay outside the gene matches. CDR1 and CDR2 (germline): MNHEY, SVGEGT. The CDR3 sequence is CASSVGQVVYEQYF. CDR3 nucleotide sequence: TGTGCCAGCAGTGTCGGACAGGTCGTCTACGAGCAGTACTTC.

The rearrangement joins TRBV19 to TRBJ1-3; 12 bases map to TRBD1. The junction had 4 bases not matched to a gene; V was cut back by 6 bases and J by 7 bases. The CDR3 sequence is 14 residues long. Germline assignment: CDR1 LNHDA and CDR2 SQIVND (reference sequence). CDR3 region: CASRGTGGQNTIYF. DNA of the CDR3: TGTGCCAGTAGGGGGACAGGGGGCCAGAACACCATATATTTT.

The chain has TRBV5-6 and TRBJ2-5; D unclear. With 1 base removed from V and 1 base from J, the gap between germline ends came to 8 bases. The CDR3 has 14 amino acids. Germline V gene sequence: CDR1 SGHDT, CDR2 YYEEEE. CDR3: CASSLIPVQETQYF. The CDR3 DNA sequence: TGTGCCAGCAGCTTGATCCCGGTCCAAGAGACCCAGTACTTC.

The CDR3 protein is CASSTRQAGTSGGTSTDTQYF. The CDR3 DNA sequence: TGTGCCAGTAGTACCCGACAGGCCGGGACTAGCGGGGGGACTAGCACAGATACGCAGTATTTT. The chain has TRBV19 and TRBJ2-3; TRBD2 agrees at 15 bases. The CDR3 runs 21 residues. Germline V gene lookup returns CDR1 LNHDA and CDR2 SQIVND (reference sequence). J lost 0 bases, V lost 4 bases, and 14 bases had no gene match. Supplemented by reference TRBV19 and TRBJ2-3, the full variable domain reads DGGITQSPKYLFRKEGQNVTLSCEQNLNHDAMYWYRQDPGQGLRLIYYSQIVNDFQKGDIAEGYSVSREKKESFPLTVTSAQKNPTAFYLCASSTRQAGTSGGTSTDTQYFGPGTRLTVL.

The chain uses TRBV4-3 and TRBJ2-1; 8 bases are shared with TRBD2. This CDR3 has 15 amino acids. V lost 4 bases and J lost 4; bases outside the gene matches: 6. Looked up from germline, CDR1 is LGHNA and CDR2 is YSLEER. The CDR3 spells CASSRGTGGYNEQFF. The CDR3 bases are TGCGCCAGCAGCCGCGGTACGGGAGGGTACAATGAGCAGTTCTTC.

The gene calls are TRBV2 and TRBJ1-4, with a weak D call TRBD1 (6 bases). CDR1 is SNHLY and CDR2 is FYNNEI in the germline V gene. V was clipped by 6 bases and J by 0 bases, with 23 bases between them. This CDR3 is 19 amino acids long. The CDR3 region is CASSLDSLSTDSTNEKLFF. DNA of the CDR3: TGTGCCAGCAGCCTGGACAGTCTCTCAACCGATTCAACTAATGAAAAACTGTTTTTT.

The chain carries TRBV9 and TRBJ2-3, with 9 bases aligning to TRBD1. This CDR3 is 15 amino acids long. With 4 bases clipped from V and 3 bases from J, the junction kept 6 bases outside the gene matches. Germline V gene data show CDR1 as SGDLS and CDR2 as YYNGEE. DNA for the CDR3: TGTGCCAGCAGCCCAACAGGGGGCCGGACAGATACGCAGTATTTT. The encoded protein is CASSPTGGRTDTQYF. The full variable domain, in which reference TRBV9 and TRBJ2-3 provide the parts outside the CDR3, is DSGVTQTPKHLITATGQRVTLRCSPRSGDLSVYWYQQSLDQGLQFLIQYYNGEERAKGNILERFSAQQFPDLHSELNLSSLELGDSALYFCASSPTGGRTDTQYFGPGTRLTVL.

The chain joins TRBV4-1 to TRBJ1-6, with a weak D call TRBD1 (6 bases). The CDR3 is made up of 16 amino acids. With 3 bases removed from V and 0 bases from J, the gap between germline ends came to 9 bases. From germline, CDR1 is MGHRA and CDR2 YSYEKL. CDR3 region: CASSQGASSYNSPLHF. The CDR3 DNA reads as TGCGCCAGCAGCCAGGGGGCCAGCTCCTATAATTCACCCCTCCACTTT.

The chain joins TRBV28 to TRBJ1-4; 7 bases are shared with TRBD1. CDR1 and CDR2 from the germline V gene are MDHEN and SYDVKM. CDR3 length equals 14 residues. J gave up 8 bases and V 5 bases, and 8 bases lay outside the gene matches. The CDR3 is CASSDPGGREKLFF. In DNA form, the CDR3 reads TGTGCCAGCAGTGACCCAGGGGGTAGAGAAAAACTGTTTTTT.

V usage is TRBV24-1 and J usage is TRBJ2-5; the D gene is possibly TRBD1 (6 bases). The CDR3 is 14 residues long. The germline V gene encodes CDR1 KGHDR and CDR2 SFDVKD. V was cut by 1 base and J by 3 bases, with 8 bases left in between. The CDR3, as DNA: TGTGCCACCAGTGATTTAGAGGGGGAAGAGACCCAGTACTTC. Amino acid sequence: CATSDLEGEETQYF.

The CDR3 nucleotides read TGTGCCAGCAGTCCCGTAAGTTGGAGACAGGGAGATAGCAATCAGCCCCAGCATTTT. This sequence encodes CASSPVSWRQGDSNQPQHF. This sequence joins TRBV3-1 (or the pseudogene TRBV3-2) and TRBJ1-5; 7 positions match TRBD1. The trim removed 6 bases at V and 0 bases at J, leaving 17 bases unmatched. From germline, CDR1 is LGHDT and CDR2 YNNKEL (reference sequence). The CDR3 is 19 residues long.

The gene calls are TRBV5-1 and TRBJ2-1; 9 bases map to TRBD1. The CDR3 is 14 residues long. Germline V gene sequence: CDR1 SGHRS, CDR2 YFSETQ. With V trimmed by 3 bases and J by 9 bases, 7 bases remained unmatched. The CDR3 DNA reads TGCGCCAGCAGCTCTCGGACAGGGGCGGTTGAGCAGTTCTTC. Amino acids: CASSSRTGAVEQFF.

This sequence joins TRBV6-5 and TRBJ2-3; TRBD2 matches at 11 bases. Per germline, CDR1 MNHEY and CDR2 SVGAGI. Trimming at V came to 6 bases and at J to 2 bases, leaving 4 bases not matched to a gene. The CDR3 contains 15 residues. The CDR3 sequence: CASRAGLAATDTQYF. The DNA of the CDR3 is TGTGCCAGCAGAGCGGGACTAGCGGCCACAGATACGCAGTATTTT.

This chain uses TRBV4-1 with TRBJ1-2; the match to TRBD1 covers 9 bases. In germline, CDR1 is MGHRA, CDR2 YSYEKL. J gave up 4 bases and V 4 bases, and 7 bases lay outside the gene matches. CDR3 length: 15 residues. CDR3 in amino acids: CASSPTGGAGYGYTF. The CDR3 DNA sequence: TGCGCCAGCAGCCCCACAGGGGGCGCGGGCTATGGCTACACCTTC.

This chain's CDR3 is CASSRGEDRGYEQYF. CDR3 DNA: TGCGCCAGCAGCAGGGGAGAGGACAGGGGTTACGAGCAGTACTTC. The V and J genes are TRBV4-1 and TRBJ2-7; 9 positions match TRBD1. This CDR3 is 15 amino acids long. The junction had 9 bases not matched to a gene; V was cut back by 5 bases and J by 4 bases. Germline-derived CDR1 and CDR2 are MGHRA and YSYEKL.

The chain uses TRBV28 and TRBJ1-5; TRBD1 might be the D (6 bases). V lost 6 bases, J lost 0 bases, and 15 bases lay in between. This CDR3 is 16 amino acids long. Germline V lookup: CDR1 MDHEN, CDR2 SYDVKM. The CDR3 reads CASRDAQGYSNQPQHF. The CDR3 coding sequence is TGTGCCAGCAGGGACGCACAGGGTTATAGCAATCAGCCCCAGCATTTT. The full variable domain, rest sourced from reference TRBV28 and TRBJ1-5, is DVKVTQSSRYLVKRTGEKVFLECVQDMDHENMFWYRQDPGLGLRLIYFSYDVKMKEKGDIPEGYSVSREKKERFSLILESASTNQTSMYLCASRDAQGYSNQPQHFGDGTRLSIL.

V usage is TRBV3-1 (or the pseudogene TRBV3-2) and J usage is TRBJ1-1; D unclear. The CDR3 extends over 14 amino acids. Looked up from germline, CDR1 is LGHDT and CDR2 is YNNKEL (reference sequence). Trimming shortened V by 4 bases and J by 0 bases, and 9 bases separated the two germline ends. In DNA, the CDR3 is TGTGCCAGCAGCCTTGGCAGTGTGAACACTGAAGCTTTCTTT. Its translation is CASSLGSVNTEAFF.

The gene calls are TRBV9 and TRBJ2-3; 7 nucleotides match TRBD2. The CDR3 has 16 amino acids. J lost 6 bases, V lost 0 bases, and 10 bases had no gene match. Germline V lookup: CDR1 SGDLS, CDR2 YYNGEE. The CDR3 is CASSVEFGGGFDTQYF. The DNA for the CDR3 is TGTGCCAGCAGCGTAGAATTCGGGGGAGGGTTCGATACGCAGTATTTT.

The chain couples TRBV7-8 to TRBJ1-2, with D perhaps TRBD1 (5 bases). This CDR3 has 13 residues. From germline, CDR1 is SGHVS and CDR2 FQNEAQ. This chain's CDR3 is CATTPGARWGYTF. The CDR3 DNA reads TGTGCAACCACCCCTGGGGCTAGGTGGGGCTACACCTTC.

The V and J genes are TRBV28 and TRBJ1-4, with unresolved D. V lost 3 bases to trimming and J lost 2 bases, with 7 bases between them. This CDR3 has 14 residues. The germline V gene encodes CDR1 MDHEN and CDR2 SYDVKM. CDR3 amino acids: CASSFSGTNEKLFF. In DNA form, the CDR3 reads TGTGCCAGCAGTTTTTCCGGGACTAATGAAAAACTGTTTTTT.

This clone showed up just a few times. The chain couples TRBV7-9 to TRBJ2-1; D might be TRBD2 (5 bases). Between the trimmed V and J ends, which lost 4 bases and 0 bases, there was a span of 13 bases. Germline V gives CDR1 SEHNR, CDR2 FQNEAQ (reference sequence). The CDR3 is made up of 16 amino acids. CDR3 nucleotides: TGTGCCAGCAGCTGGAGCGGTACCAACTCCTACAATGAGCAGTTCTTC. It translates to CASSWSGTNSYNEQFF.

J is TRBJ1-1 and V is TRBV7-9, with 7 positions matching TRBD1. J lost 6 bases, V lost 6 bases, and 10 bases had no gene match. This CDR3 is built from 14 residues. Germline V gene sequence: CDR1 SEHNR, CDR2 FQNEAQ (reference sequence). CDR3 in amino acids: CASSYTGVGAEAFF. In nucleotides, the CDR3 is TGTGCCAGCAGTTATACAGGGGTAGGGGCTGAAGCTTTCTTT.

The chain has TRBV6-6 and TRBJ2-3, with 12 bases aligning to TRBD2. V shed 6 bases and J 10 bases; nucleotides not matched to a gene: 14. Germline lookup yields CDR1 MNHNY and CDR2 SVGAGI (reference sequence). The CDR3 covers 16 residues. The CDR3 nucleotides are TGTGCCAGCAGCCTTCTAGCGGGGGGGCGGGGTTTATCGCAGTATTTT. Protein sequence: CASSLLAGGRGLSQYF.

The sample holds one count of this clone. The chain uses TRBV6-6 and TRBJ2-1, with 9 nucleotides matching TRBD2. Losses at the gene ends were 6 bases for V and 3 bases for J; bases not matched to a gene: 3. Germline V gene sequence: CDR1 MNHNY, CDR2 SVGAGI (reference sequence). This CDR3 spans 14 amino acids. The CDR3 sequence is CASRVAGDYNEQFF. In DNA, the CDR3 is TGTGCCAGCAGAGTAGCGGGGGACTACAATGAGCAGTTCTTC.

This clone is classed as large. The gene calls are TRBV5-6 and TRBJ2-7; D is possibly TRBD1 (6 bases). V was shortened by 0 bases and J by 5 bases, with 15 bases between the two germline ends. This CDR3 has 15 residues. CDR1 and CDR2 (germline): SGHDT, YYEEEE. The CDR3 loop reads CASSLDGQYRDEQYF. The CDR3 DNA reads TGTGCCAGCAGCTTGGACGGACAGTACCGGGACGAGCAGTACTTC.

The V gene is TRBV6-1, the J gene TRBJ2-5; D possibly corresponds to TRBD1 (5 bases). Deletions cut 2 bases from V and 4 bases from J, with 5 bases between. The CDR3 sequence is 12 residues long. The germline V gene encodes CDR1 MNHNS and CDR2 SASEGT. CDR3 coding DNA: TGTGCCAGCAGTGAAAGGGGAGAGACCCAGTACTTC. Translation gives CASSERGETQYF.

This clone came up once. The CDR3 sequence: CASSLGVQGGETQYF. The CDR3 DNA reads as TGTGCCAGCAGCTTAGGAGTACAGGGAGGGGAGACCCAGTACTTC. The genes are TRBV11-2 and TRBJ2-5; a possible D gene is TRBD2 (7 bases). The CDR3 loop spans 15 amino acids. Germline V CDR1 and CDR2: SGHAT, FQNNGV. Trimming stripped 1 base from V and 5 bases from J, with 14 bases between.

This sequence joins TRBV6-2 or TRBV6-3 and TRBJ1-1; TRBD1 matches 8 bases. Trimming removed 5 bases from V and 4 bases from J; junction bases left unmatched: 12. The CDR3 totals 16 residues. CDR1 and CDR2 (germline): MNHEY, SVGEGT. The chain's CDR3 is CASSKDRVGSGTEAFF. CDR3 nucleotides: TGTGCCAGCAGTAAGGACAGGGTCGGGAGTGGCACTGAAGCTTTCTTT.

The genes are TRBV7-2 and TRBJ1-1, with D hard to call. The CDR3 sequence is 12 residues long. Germline assignment: CDR1 SGHTA and CDR2 FQGNSA. Trimming removed 5 bases at V and 7 bases at J, with 11 bases between. Here the CDR3 reads CASSLNPGEAFF. The CDR3 region has the DNA TGTGCCAGCAGCCTTAACCCCGGTGAAGCTTTCTTT.

V is TRBV9 and J is TRBJ2-5; D unclear. Deletions cut 0 bases from V and 0 bases from J, with 6 bases between. CDR1 is SGDLS and CDR2 is YYNGEE in the germline V gene. The CDR3 runs 14 residues. CDR3 DNA: TGTGCCAGCAGCGTAGCCGGTTACCAAGAGACCCAGTACTTC. Translated: CASSVAGYQETQYF. The full variable domain, completed using reference TRBV9 and TRBJ2-5, is DSGVTQTPKHLITATGQRVTLRCSPRSGDLSVYWYQQSLDQGLQFLIQYYNGEERAKGNILERFSAQQFPDLHSELNLSSLELGDSALYFCASSVAGYQETQYFGPGTRLLVL.

This chain uses TRBV10-3 with TRBJ1-1; perhaps TRBD1 as D (6 bases). The CDR3 runs to 13 residues. Trimming shortened V by 10 bases and J by 1 base, and 13 bases separated the two germline ends. Germline assignment: CDR1 ENHRY and CDR2 SYGVKD. CDR3 sequence (DNA): TGTGCCAGCCTGGGACATCAGAACACTGAAGCTTTCTTT. It specifies CASLGHQNTEAFF.